This T cell receptor (beta chain) was sequenced for a study of blood T cell repertoires in COVID-19. As for the study in general: COVID-19 samples collected from the United States, Italy and Spain covered acute and convalescent phases.

The method was immunoSEQ multiplex PCR; TCRdb's version includes in-frame clones alone and lacks a portion of them. The top ten hold under 8% of the sample, which has approximately 100,000 clones, 84% seen once. V was pared by 3 bases and J by 6 bases, with 7 bases between. The CDR3 has 12 residues. Per germline, CDR1 SEHNR and CDR2 FQNEAQ (reference sequence). The source material was peripheral blood. This sequence joins TRBV7-9 and TRBJ2-3, with no clear D. The TCR originated in a woman over 75 with active or convalescent COVID-19. This CDR3 reads CASSLAADTQYF. CDR3 DNA: TGTGCCAGCAGCTTGGCCGCCGATACGCAGTATTTT.